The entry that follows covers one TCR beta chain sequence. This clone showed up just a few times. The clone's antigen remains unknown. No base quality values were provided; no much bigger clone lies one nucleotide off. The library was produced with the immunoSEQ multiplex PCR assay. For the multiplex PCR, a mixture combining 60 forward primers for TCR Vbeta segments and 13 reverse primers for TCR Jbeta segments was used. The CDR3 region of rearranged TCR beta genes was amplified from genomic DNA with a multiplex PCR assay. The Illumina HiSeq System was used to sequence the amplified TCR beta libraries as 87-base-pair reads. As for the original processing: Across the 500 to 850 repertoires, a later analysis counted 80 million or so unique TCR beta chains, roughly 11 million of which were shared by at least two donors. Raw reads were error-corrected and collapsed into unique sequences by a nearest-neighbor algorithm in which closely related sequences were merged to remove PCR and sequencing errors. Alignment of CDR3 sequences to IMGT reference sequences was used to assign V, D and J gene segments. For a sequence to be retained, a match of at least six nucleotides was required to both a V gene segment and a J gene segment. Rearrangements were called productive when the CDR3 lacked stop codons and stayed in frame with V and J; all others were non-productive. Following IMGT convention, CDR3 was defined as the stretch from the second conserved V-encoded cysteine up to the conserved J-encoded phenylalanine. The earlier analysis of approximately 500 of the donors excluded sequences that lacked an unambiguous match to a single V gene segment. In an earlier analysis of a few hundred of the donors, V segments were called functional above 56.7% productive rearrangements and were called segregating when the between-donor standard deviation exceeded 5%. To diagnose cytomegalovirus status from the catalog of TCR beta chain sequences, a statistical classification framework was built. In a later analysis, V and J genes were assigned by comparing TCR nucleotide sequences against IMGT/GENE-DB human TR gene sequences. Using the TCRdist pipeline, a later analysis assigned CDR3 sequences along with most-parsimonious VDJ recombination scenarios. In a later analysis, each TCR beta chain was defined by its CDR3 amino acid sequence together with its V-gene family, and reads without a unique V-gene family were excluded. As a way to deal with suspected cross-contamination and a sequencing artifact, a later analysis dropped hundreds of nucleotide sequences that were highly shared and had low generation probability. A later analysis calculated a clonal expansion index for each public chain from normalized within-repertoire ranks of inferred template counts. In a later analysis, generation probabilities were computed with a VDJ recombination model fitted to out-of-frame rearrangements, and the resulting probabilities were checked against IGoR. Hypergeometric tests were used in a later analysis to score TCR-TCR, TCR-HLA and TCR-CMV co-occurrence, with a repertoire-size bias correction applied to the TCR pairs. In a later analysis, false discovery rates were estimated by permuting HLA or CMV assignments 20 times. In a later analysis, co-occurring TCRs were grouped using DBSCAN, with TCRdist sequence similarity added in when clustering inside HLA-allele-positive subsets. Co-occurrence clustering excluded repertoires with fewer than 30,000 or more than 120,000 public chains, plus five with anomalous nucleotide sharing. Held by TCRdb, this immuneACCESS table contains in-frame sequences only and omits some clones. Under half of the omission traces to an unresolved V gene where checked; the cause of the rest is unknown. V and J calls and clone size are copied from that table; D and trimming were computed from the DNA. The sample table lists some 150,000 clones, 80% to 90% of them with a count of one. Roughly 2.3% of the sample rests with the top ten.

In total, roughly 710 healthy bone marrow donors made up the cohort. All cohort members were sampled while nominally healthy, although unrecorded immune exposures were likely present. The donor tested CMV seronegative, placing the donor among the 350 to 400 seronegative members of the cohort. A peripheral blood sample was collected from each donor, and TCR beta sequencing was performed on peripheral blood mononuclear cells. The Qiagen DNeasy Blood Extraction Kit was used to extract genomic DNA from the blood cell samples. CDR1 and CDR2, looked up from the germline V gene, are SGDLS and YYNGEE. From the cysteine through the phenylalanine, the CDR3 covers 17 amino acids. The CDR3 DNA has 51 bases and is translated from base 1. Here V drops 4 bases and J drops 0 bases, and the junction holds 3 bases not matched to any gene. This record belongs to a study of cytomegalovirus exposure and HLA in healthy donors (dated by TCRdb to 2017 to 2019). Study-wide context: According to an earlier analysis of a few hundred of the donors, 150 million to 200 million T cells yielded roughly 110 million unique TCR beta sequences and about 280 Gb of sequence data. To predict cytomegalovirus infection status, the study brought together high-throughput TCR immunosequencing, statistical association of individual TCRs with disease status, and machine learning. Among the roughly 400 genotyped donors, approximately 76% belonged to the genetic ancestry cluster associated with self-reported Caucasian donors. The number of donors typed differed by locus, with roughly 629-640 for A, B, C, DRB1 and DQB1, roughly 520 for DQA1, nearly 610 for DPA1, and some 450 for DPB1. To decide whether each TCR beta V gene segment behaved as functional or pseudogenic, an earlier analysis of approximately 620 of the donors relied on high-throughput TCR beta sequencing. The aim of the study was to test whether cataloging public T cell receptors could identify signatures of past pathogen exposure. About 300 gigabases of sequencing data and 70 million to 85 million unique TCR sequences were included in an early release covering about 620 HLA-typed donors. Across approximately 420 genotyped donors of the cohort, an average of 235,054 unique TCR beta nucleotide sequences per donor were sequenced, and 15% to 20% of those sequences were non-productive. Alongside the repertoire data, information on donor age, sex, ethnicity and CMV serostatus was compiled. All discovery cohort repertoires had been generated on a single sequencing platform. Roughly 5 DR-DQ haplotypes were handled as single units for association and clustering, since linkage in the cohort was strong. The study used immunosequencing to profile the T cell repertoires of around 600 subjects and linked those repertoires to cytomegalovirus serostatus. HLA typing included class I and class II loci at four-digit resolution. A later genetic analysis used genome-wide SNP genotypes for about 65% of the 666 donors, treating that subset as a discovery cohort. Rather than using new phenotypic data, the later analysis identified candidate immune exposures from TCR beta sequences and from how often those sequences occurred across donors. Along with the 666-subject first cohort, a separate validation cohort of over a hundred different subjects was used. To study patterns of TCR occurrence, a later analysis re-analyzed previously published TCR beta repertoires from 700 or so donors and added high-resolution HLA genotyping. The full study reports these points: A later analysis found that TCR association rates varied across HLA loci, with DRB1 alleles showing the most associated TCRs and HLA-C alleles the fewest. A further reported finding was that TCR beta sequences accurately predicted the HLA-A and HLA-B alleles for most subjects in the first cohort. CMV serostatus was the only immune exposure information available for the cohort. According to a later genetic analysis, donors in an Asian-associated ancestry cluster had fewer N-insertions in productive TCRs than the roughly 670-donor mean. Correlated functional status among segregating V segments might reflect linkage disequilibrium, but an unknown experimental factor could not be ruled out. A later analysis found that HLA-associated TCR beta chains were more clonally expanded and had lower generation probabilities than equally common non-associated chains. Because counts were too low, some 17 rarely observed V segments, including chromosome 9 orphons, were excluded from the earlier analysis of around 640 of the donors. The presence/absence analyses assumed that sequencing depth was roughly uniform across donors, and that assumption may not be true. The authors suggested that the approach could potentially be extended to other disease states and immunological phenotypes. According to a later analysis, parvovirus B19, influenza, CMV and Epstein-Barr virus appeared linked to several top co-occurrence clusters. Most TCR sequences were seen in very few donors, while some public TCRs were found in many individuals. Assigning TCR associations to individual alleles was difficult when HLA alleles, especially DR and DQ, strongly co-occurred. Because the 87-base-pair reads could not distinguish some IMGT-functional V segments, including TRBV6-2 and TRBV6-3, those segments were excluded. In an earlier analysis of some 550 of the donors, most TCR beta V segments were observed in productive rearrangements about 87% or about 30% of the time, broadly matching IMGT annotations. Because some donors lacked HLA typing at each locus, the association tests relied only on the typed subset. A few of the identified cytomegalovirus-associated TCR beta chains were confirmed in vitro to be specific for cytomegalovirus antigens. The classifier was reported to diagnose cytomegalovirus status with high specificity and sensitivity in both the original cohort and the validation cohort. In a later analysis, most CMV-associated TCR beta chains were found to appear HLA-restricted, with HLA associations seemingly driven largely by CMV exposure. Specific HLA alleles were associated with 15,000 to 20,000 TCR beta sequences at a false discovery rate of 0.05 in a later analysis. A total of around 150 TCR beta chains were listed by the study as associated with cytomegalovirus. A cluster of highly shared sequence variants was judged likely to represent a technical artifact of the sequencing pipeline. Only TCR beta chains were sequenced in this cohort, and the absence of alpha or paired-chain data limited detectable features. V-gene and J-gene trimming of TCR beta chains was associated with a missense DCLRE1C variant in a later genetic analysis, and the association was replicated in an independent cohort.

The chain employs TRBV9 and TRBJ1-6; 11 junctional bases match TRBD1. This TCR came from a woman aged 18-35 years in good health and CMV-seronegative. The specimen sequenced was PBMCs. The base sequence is TGTGCCAGCAGCCCCGGGACAGGGGGCTCCTATAATTCACCCCTCCACTTT. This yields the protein CASSPGTGGSYNSPLHF.